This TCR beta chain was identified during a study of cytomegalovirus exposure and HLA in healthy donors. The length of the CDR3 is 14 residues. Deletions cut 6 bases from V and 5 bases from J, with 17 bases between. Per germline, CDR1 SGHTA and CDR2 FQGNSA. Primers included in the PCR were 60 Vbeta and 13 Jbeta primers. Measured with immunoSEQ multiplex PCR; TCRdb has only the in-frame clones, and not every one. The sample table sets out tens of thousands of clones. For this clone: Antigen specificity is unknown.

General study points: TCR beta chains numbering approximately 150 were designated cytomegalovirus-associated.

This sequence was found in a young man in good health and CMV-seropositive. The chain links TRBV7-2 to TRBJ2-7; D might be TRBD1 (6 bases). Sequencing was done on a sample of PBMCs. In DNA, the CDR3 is TGTGCCAGCAGACACAGGGATCTTACGGACGAGCAGTACTTC. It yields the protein CASRHRDLTDEQYF.